This T cell receptor beta chain was recovered during a study of identical twins. Study observations and caveats: The more abundant beta clonotypes in cord blood had fewer insertions, and memory repertoires did not show this. Excess low generation probability was seen in twin-shared out-of-frame alpha sequences.

This CDR3 region has 13 residues. Trimming cost V 4 bases and J 5 bases; bases outside gene matches: 5. Germline V gene lookup returns CDR1 SGHRS and CDR2 YFSETQ. TCRdb reanalysed the 5' RACE reads using MiXCR and keeps one entry per CDR3 protein. The table lists 400,000 to 650,000 distinct CDR3 sequences, under 25% of them singletons. This clonotype occurred a few times. The antigen is unknown. This same sample was also part of a study on T cells expressing NK-cell markers.

The chain uses TRBV5-1 and TRBJ2-5, with 7 bases matching TRBD1. Sample: CD4+ T cells sorted from blood. This sequence originates from a woman between 18 and 30 years old in good health. The CDR3 is CASSDRDSETQYF. DNA for the CDR3: TGCGCCAGCAGCGACCGGGACAGTGAGACCCAGTACTTC.